Here is one T cell receptor beta chain with its context. Antigen: not known. This specimen comes from a study of cytomegalovirus exposure and HLA in healthy donors. Study-wide findings and caveats: In a later analysis, TCR beta V- and J-gene trimming was associated with a missense DCLRE1C variant.

CDR3 length: 17 amino acids. CDR1 is SGDLS, CDR2 YYNGEE, per germline. V gave up 3 bases and J gave up 5 bases; unmatched junction bases: 13. Use of 60 Vbeta and 13 Jbeta primers characterized the PCR. TCRdb's copy holds only in-frame clones and misses some; the assay was immunoSEQ multiplex PCR. This table has about 190,000 clones, around 75% appearing once. The clonotype was recovered from a woman aged 25-40 years in good health and CMV-seropositive. This chain connects TRBV9 to TRBJ2-3, with 9 bases that match TRBD1. The sample taken for sequencing was PBMCs. CDR3 in DNA: TGTGCCAGCAGCGCCGATACAGGGGGCGGTTTACGAGATACGCAGTATTTT. Its protein product is CASSADTGGGLRDTQYF.